Each of the 5 T cell receptor beta chains below was sequenced from the same sample in a study of human T cells and chemical hapten exposure. The time point here: patch test 3, about 24 weeks after DPC sensitization. This sample's treatment: therapeutic diphenylcyclopropenone sensitization with weekly scalp DPC. TCRdb called the RACE reads again in MiXCR, with one record for every CDR3 protein. The sample consists of roughly 32,000 distinct CDR3 sequences, approximately 5.8% of them appearing once. Sequencing was performed on whole blood, taken in connection with sensitization to the hapten diphenylcyclopropenone (DPC). The receptors shown here come from a young man with alopecia areata. Some clones in this sample may be carry-over from other donors' samples.

This chain connects TRBV15 to TRBJ2-3, with TRBD1 identical over 8 bases. Germline V gene sequence: CDR1 LNHNV, CDR2 YYDKDF (reference sequence). The CDR3 consists of 15 residues. V lost 4 bases and J lost 3; bases outside the gene matches: 6. CDR3 nucleotides: TGTGCCACCAGCAAGGACAGGGAAGTAACAGATACGCAGTATTTT. Translated, it gives CATSKDREVTDTQYF.

This clonotype came up many times. The V and J genes are TRBV10-3 and TRBJ1-4, with TRBD1 matching over 7 bases. The CDR3 extends over 13 amino acids. Germline V gene data show CDR1 as ENHRY and CDR2 as SYGVKD. V was pared by 6 bases and J by 6 bases, with 4 bases of the junction left unmatched. This chain's CDR3 is CAISDRDDEKLFF. DNA of the CDR3: TGTGCCATCAGCGACAGGGATGATGAAAAACTGTTTTTT.

At least ten counts were recorded for this clonotype. The V gene is TRBV7-9, the J gene TRBJ1-2, with TRBD1 matching 7 bases. This CDR3 is built from 14 residues. Germline V lookup: CDR1 SEHNR, CDR2 FQNEAQ (reference sequence). V lost 1 base and J lost 4; bases outside the gene matches: 3. The CDR3 loop is CASSLEPGGYGYTF. The CDR3, as DNA: TGTGCCAGCAGCTTAGAGCCAGGGGGCTATGGCTACACCTTC.

This clonotype was observed many times. The V and J genes are TRBV10-1 and TRBJ2-7; perhaps TRBD2 as D (8 bases). The germline V gene encodes CDR1 WNHNN and CDR2 SYGVQD (reference sequence). The V end was cut by 3 bases, the J end by 3 bases, with 21 bases between. This CDR3 contains 17 residues. CDR3 nucleotide sequence: TGCGCCAGCAGTGACCTCAGGGGGACTAGAAGATGCTACGAGCAGTACTTC. The encoded protein is CASSDLRGTRRCYEQYF.

This clonotype has a count of ten or more. The chain combines TRBV5-5 with TRBJ1-6; a possible D gene is TRBD1 (5 bases). V lost 0 bases to trimming and J lost 8 bases, with 15 bases between them. There are 16 residues in the CDR3. Germline assignment: CDR1 SGHKS and CDR2 YYEKEE (reference sequence). DNA of the CDR3: TGTGCCAGCAGCTTGGCCAGGGCAGGGAGCGATTCACCCCTCCACTTT. Its translation is CASSLARAGSDSPLHF.